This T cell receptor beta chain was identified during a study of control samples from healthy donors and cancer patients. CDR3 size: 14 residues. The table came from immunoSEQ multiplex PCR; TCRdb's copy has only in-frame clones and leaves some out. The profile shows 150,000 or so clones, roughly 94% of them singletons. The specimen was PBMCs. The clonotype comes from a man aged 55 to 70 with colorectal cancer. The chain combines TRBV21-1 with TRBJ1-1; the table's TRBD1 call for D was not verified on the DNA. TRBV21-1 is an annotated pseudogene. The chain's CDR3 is CASRTGPTGTEAFF. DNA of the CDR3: TGTGCCAGCAGGACAGGGCCTACCGGCACTGAAGCTTTCTTT.